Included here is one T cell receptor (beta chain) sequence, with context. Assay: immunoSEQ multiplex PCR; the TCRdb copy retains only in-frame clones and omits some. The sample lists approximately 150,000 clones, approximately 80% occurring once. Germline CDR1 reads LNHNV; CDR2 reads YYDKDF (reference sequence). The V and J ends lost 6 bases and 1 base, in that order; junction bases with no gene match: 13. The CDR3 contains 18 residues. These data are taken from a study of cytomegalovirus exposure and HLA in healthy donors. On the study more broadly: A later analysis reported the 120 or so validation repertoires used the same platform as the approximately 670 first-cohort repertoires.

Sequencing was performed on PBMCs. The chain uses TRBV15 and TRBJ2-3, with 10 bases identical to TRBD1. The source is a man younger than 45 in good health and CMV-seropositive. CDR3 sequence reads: CATRRGQGRGLGTDTQYF. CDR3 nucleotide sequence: TGTGCCACCAGGAGGGGACAGGGGAGAGGCCTCGGCACAGATACGCAGTATTTT.